This T cell receptor beta chain was sequenced for a study of T cells in pancreatic ductal adenocarcinoma. The selected patients with pancreatic ductal adenocarcinoma had surgery but no neoadjuvant therapy. Clones were sequenced by immunoSEQ multiplex PCR, and TCRdb holds only the in-frame ones, with some missing. Here the sample spans around 9,300 clones, roughly 89% being singletons. Study conclusions and caveats: Tumor and blood clonality did not differ significantly, about 0.11 versus 0.078. Enrichment of CD45RO+ effector over naive T cells in tumors may bias clonality. Unique clonotypes were about 8.2-fold more numerous in blood than in tumor.

For this clone: Its matching antigen is unknown.

The germline V gene encodes CDR1 SGHKS and CDR2 YYEKEE (reference sequence). This CDR3 spans 12 amino acids. Trimming cost V 2 bases and J 8 bases, with 7 bases left between them. The sequencing input was PBMCs. The sequence derives from a human donor with pancreatic ductal adenocarcinoma. The chain links TRBV5-5 to TRBJ1-4; D possibly corresponds to TRBD1 (5 bases). The CDR3 loop is CASSLWGEKLFF. As DNA, the CDR3 is TGTGCCAGCAGCTTATGGGGCGAAAAACTGTTTTTT.